This T cell receptor beta chain is drawn from a study of cytomegalovirus exposure and HLA in healthy donors. Study information: Tens of millions of unique TCR sequences came from HLA-typed donors in an early release. General study results and limits: Versus the roughly 700-donor mean, an Asian-associated ancestry cluster reportedly showed fewer N-insertions in a later analysis. Later work found most CMV-associated TCR beta chains apparently HLA-restricted. The productive fraction for most TCR beta V segments was about 87% or about 30% in an earlier analysis.

This clone was seen more than once but under ten times. Its target is not known. V was clipped by 8 bases and J by 8 bases, with 22 bases between them. In germline, CDR1 is SGHRS, CDR2 YFSETQ. The CDR3 is made up of 14 amino acids. In the PCR, 60 Vbeta and 13 Jbeta primers were used. Data came from immunoSEQ multiplex PCR; TCRdb stores just in-frame clones and leaves some out. The sample includes about 120,000 clones, over 60% seen only once; the top ten take 9.5% to 12%. The TCR was taken from a man aged 40-49 years in good health and CMV-seropositive. Sequencing was performed on PBMCs. This chain joins TRBV5-1 and TRBJ1-2; D possibly corresponds to TRBD1 (6 bases). This CDR3 reads CASQIGGPSGGYTF. CDR3 in DNA: TGCGCCAGTCAAATCGGGGGGCCCTCGGGGGGCTACACCTTC.